The entry that follows covers one T cell receptor (beta chain) sequence. What it recognizes is unknown. The CDR3 covers 13 residues. The V end was cut by 10 bases, the J end by 3 bases, with 14 bases between. Germline values: CDR1 LNHDA, CDR2 SQIVND (reference sequence). These data are taken from a study of PD-L1 blockade in urothelial cancer. Study background: In the mid-2010s, patients got going on atezolizumab, taking 1,200 mg intravenously every 3 weeks. Analyses were performed on blood at 3 weeks after treatment start (the second dose) and at 6 weeks. Blood samples had a median of about 150,000 T cells. Study-wide points: Greater 3-week expansion of tumor-associated blood clones was recorded for durable-benefit patients.

Sequencing used immunoSEQ multiplex PCR; TCRdb keeps in-frame clones, though not all of them. This sample has tens of thousands of clones, with less than 95% found just once. The time point denotes: peripheral blood 6 weeks after treatment start. V usage is TRBV19 and J usage is TRBJ2-3, with D possibly being TRBD2 (5 bases). This clonotype was sampled from an elderly woman with urothelial cancer. The sequenced sample was PBMCs, obtained around atezolizumab (anti-PD-L1) treatment. The CDR3 loop reads CATGEFYTDTQYF. CDR3 coding DNA: TGTGCCACCGGGGAGTTTTATACAGATACGCAGTATTTT.